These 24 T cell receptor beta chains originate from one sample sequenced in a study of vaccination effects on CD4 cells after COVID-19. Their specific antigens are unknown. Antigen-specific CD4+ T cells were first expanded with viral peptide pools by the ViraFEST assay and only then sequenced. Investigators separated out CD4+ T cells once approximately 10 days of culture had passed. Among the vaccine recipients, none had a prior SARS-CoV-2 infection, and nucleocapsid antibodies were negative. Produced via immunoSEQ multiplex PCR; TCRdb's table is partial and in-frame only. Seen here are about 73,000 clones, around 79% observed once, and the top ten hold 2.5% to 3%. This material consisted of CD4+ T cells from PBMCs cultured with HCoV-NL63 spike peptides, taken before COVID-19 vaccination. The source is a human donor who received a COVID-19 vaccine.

DNA for the CDR3: TGTGCCAGCAGCTCCCCGGGATTTCACTCTGGAAACACCATATATTTT. It translates to CASSSPGFHSGNTIYF. The J gene is TRBJ1-3, the V gene TRBV5-4, with D uncertain. Germline loops: CDR1 SGHNT, CDR2 YYREEE (reference sequence). Trimming cost V 3 bases and J 0 bases, with 13 bases left between them. The CDR3 length is 16 residues.

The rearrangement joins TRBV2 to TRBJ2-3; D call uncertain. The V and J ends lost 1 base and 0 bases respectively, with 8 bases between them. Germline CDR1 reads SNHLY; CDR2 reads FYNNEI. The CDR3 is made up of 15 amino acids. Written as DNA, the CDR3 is TGTGCCAGCAGTGAAGAGACGGGCAGCACAGATACGCAGTATTTT. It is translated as CASSEETGSTDTQYF.

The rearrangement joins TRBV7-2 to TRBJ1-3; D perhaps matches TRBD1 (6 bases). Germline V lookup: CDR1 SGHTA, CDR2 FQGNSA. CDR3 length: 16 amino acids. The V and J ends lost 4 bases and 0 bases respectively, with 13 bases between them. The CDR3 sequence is CASSSYRVGSGNTIYF. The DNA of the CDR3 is TGTGCCAGCAGCTCCTACAGGGTGGGCTCTGGAAACACCATATATTTT.

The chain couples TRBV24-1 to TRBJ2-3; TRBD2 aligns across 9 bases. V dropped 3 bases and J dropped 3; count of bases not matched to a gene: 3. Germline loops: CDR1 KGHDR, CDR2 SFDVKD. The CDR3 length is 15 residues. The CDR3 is CATSDRAGGTDTQYF. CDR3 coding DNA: TGTGCCACCAGTGATCGTGCGGGGGGGACAGATACGCAGTATTTT.

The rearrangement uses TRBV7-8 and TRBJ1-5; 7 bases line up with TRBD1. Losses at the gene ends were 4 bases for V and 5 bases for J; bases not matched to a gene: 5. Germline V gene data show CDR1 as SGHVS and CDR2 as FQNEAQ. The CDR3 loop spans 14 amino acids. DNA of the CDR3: TGTGCCAGCAGCTCGACAGGGAGGGATCAGCCCCAGCATTTT. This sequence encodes CASSSTGRDQPQHF.

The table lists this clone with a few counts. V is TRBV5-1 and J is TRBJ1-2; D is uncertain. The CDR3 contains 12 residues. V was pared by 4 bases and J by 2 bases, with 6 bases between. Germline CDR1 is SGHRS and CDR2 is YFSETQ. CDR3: CASSLGNYGYTF. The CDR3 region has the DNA TGCGCCAGCAGCCTAGGGAACTATGGCTACACCTTC.

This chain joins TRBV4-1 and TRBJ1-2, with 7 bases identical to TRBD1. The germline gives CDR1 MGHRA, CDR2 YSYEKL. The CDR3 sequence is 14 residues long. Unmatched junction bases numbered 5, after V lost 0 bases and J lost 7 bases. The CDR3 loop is CASSQEGGQLGYTF. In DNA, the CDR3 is TGCGCCAGCAGCCAAGAGGGGGGACAGCTTGGCTACACCTTC.

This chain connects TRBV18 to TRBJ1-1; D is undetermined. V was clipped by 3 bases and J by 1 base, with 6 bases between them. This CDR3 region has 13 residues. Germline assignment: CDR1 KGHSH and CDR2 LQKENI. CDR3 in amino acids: CASSPAGNTEAFF. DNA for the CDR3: TGTGCCAGCTCACCCGCAGGGAACACTGAAGCTTTCTTT.

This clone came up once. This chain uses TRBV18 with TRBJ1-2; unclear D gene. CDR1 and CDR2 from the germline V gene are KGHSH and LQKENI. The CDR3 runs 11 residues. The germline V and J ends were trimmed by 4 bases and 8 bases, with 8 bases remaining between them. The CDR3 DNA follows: TGTGCCAGCTCACGGGAGTGGGGCTACACCTTC. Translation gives CASSREWGYTF.

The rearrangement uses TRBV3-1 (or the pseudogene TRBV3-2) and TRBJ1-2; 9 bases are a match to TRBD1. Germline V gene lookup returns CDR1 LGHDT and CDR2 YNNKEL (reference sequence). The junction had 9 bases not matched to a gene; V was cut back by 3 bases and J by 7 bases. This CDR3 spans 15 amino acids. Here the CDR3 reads CASSQDVTGGAGYTF. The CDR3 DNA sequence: TGTGCCAGCAGCCAGGATGTCACAGGGGGCGCTGGCTACACCTTC.

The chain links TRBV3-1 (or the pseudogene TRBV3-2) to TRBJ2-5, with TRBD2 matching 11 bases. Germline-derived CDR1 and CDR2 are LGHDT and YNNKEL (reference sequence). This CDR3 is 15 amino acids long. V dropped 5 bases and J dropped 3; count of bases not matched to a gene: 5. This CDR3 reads CASSYGTSGEETQYF. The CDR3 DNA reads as TGTGCCAGCAGCTACGGGACTAGCGGCGAAGAGACCCAGTACTTC.

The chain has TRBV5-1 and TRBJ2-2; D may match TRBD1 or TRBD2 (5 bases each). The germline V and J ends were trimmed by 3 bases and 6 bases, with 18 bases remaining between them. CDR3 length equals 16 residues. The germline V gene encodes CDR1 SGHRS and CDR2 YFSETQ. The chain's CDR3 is CASSSGLGVGAGELFF. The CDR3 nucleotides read TGCGCCAGCAGCTCGGGGTTGGGGGTTGGCGCCGGGGAGCTGTTTTTT.

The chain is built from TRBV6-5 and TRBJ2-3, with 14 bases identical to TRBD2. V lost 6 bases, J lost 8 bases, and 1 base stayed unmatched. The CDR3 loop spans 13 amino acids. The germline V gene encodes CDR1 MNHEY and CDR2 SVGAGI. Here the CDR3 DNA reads TGTGCCAGCAGGACTAGCGGGGGGGGTACGCAGTATTTT. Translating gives CASRTSGGGTQYF.

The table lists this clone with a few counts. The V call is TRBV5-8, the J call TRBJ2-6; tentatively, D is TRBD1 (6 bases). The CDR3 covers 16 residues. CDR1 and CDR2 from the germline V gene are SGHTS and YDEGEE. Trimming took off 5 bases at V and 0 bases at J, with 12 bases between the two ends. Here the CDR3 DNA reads TGTGCCAGCAGTCCTACAGGGAACTCTGGGGCCAACGTCCTGACTTTC. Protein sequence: CASSPTGNSGANVLTF.

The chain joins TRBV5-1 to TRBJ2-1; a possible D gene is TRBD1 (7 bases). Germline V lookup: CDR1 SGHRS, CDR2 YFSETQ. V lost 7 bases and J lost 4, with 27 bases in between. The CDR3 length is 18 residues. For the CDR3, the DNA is TGCGCCAGCCATTCTTTGGGGGGACAGCTTTTTACTTACAATGAGCAGTTCTTC. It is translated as CASHSLGGQLFTYNEQFF.

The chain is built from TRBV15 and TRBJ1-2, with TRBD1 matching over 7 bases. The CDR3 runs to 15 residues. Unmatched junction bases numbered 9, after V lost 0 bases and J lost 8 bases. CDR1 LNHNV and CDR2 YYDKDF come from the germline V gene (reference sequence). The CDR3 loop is CATSRDLDRVRGYTF. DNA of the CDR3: TGTGCCACCAGCAGAGATCTCGACAGGGTCCGAGGCTACACCTTC.

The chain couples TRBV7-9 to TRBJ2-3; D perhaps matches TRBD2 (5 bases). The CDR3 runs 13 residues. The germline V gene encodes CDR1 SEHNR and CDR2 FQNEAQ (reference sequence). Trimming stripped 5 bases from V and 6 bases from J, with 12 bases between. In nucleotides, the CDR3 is TGTGCCAGCAGCCTCGGGGTGGGGGATACGCAGTATTTT. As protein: CASSLGVGDTQYF.

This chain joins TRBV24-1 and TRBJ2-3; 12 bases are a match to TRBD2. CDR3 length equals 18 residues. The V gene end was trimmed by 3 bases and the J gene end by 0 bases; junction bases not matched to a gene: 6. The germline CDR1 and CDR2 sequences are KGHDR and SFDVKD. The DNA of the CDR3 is TGTGCCACCAGTGATCCCTGGCTAGCGGGGGGGAGCACAGATACGCAGTATTTT. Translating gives CATSDPWLAGGSTDTQYF.

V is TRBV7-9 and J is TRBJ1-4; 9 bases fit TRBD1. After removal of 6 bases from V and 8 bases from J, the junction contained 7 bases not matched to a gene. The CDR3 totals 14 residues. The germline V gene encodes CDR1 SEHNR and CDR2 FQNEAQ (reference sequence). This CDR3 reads CASRPDRGVEKLFF. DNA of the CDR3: TGTGCCAGCAGACCGGACAGGGGAGTGGAAAAACTGTTTTTT. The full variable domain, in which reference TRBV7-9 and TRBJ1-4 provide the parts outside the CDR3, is DTGVSQNPRHKITKRGQNVTFRCDPISEHNRLYWYRQTLGQGPEFLTYFQNEAQLEKSRLLSDRFSAERPKGSFSTLEIQRTEQGDSAMYLCASRPDRGVEKLFFGSGTQLSVL.

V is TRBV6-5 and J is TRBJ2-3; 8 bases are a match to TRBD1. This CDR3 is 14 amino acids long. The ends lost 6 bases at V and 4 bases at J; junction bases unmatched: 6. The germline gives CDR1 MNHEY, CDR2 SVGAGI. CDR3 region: CASSLGQGPDTQYF. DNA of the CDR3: TGTGCCAGCAGCCTCGGACAGGGACCAGATACGCAGTATTTT.

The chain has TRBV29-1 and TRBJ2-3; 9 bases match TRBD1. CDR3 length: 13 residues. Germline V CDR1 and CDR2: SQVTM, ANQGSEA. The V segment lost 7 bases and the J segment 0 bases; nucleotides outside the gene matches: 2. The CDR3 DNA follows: TGCAGCGCTGGACAGGGGAGCACAGATACGCAGTATTTT. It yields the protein CSAGQGSTDTQYF.

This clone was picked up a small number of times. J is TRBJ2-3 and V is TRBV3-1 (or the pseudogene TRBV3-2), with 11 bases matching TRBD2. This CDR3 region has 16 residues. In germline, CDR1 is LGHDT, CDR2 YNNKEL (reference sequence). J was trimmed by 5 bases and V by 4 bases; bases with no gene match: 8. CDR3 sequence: CASSRTPSGGIDTQYF. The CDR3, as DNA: TGTGCCAGCAGCCGGACCCCTAGCGGGGGGATAGATACGCAGTATTTT.

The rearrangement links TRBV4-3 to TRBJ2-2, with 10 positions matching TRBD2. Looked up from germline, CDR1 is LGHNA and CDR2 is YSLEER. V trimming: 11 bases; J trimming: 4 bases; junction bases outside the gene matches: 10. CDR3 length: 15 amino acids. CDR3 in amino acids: CASSRLAGGTGELFF. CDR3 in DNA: TGCGCCTCCTCTCGACTAGCGGGCGGCACCGGGGAGCTGTTTTTT.

The CDR3 region is CAWSRERASSGNTIYF. DNA of the CDR3: TGTGCCTGGAGCCGAGAGAGGGCGTCCTCTGGAAACACCATATATTTT. V and J are TRBV30 and TRBJ1-3; no reliable D call. V was pared by 3 bases and J by 0 bases, with 15 bases between. From germline, CDR1 is GTSNPN and CDR2 SVGIG (reference sequence). The CDR3 consists of 16 residues. The full variable domain, rest sourced from reference TRBV30 and TRBJ1-3, is SQTIHQWPATLVQPVGSPLSLECTVEGTSNPNLYWYRQAAGRGLQLLFYSVGIGQISSEVPQNLSASRPQDRQFILSSKKLLLSDSGFYLCAWSRERASSGNTIYFGEGSWLTVV.